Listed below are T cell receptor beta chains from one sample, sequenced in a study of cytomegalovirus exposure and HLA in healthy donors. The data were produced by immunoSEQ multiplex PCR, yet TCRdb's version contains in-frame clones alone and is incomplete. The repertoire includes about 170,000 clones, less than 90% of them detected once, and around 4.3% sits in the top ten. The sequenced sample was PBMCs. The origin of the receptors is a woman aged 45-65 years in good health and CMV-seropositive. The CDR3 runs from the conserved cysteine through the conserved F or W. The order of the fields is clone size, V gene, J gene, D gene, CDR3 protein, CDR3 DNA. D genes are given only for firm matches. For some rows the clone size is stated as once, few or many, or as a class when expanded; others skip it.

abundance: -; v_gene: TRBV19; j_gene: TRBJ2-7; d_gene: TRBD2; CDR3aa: CASSAPGLASSYEQYF; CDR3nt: TGTGCCAGTAGTGCGCCGGGACTAGCCTCCTCCTACGAGCAGTACTTC
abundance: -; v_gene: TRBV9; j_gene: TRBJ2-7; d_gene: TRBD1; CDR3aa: CASSARDRNYEQYF; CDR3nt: TGTGCCAGCAGCGCCCGGGACAGGAACTACGAGCAGTACTTC
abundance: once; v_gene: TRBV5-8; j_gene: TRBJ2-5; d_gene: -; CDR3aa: CASSLERGGETQYF; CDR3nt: TGTGCCAGCAGCTTGGAAAGGGGCGGAGAGACCCAGTACTTC
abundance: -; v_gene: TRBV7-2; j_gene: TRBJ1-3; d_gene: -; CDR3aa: CASSLALTPEASGNTIYF; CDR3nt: TGTGCCAGCAGCTTAGCATTGACTCCCGAGGCCTCTGGAAACACCATATATTTT
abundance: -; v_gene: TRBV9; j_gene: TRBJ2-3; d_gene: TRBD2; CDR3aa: CASSVGGRLIDTQYF; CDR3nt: TGTGCCAGCAGCGTAGGCGGGAGGCTCATAGATACGCAGTATTTT
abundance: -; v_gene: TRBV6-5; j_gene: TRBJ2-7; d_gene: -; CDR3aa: CASSYSATVSYEQYF; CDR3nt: TGTGCCAGCAGTTACTCGGCCACAGTCTCCTACGAGCAGTACTTC
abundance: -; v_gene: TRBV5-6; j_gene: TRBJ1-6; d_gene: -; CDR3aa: CASIRGGYNSPLHF; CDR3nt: TGTGCCAGCATTAGGGGGGGTTATAATTCACCCCTCCACTTT
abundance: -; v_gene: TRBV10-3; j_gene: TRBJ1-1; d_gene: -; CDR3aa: CAISEGGATTEAFF; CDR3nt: TGTGCCATCAGTGAGGGGGGGGCCACCACTGAAGCTTTCTTT
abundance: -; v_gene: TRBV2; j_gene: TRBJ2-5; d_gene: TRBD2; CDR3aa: CASTPGGTQYF; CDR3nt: TGTGCCAGCACCCCGGGAGGGACCCAGTACTTC
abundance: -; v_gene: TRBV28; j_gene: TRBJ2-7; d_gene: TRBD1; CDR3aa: CASSSPRGTGDEQYF; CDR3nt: TGTGCCAGCAGTTCCCCTAGGGGGACAGGGGACGAGCAGTACTTC
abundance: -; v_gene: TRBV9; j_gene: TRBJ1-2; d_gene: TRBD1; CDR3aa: CASSTQQGMWGYTF; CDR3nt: TGTGCCAGCAGCACCCAACAGGGGATGTGGGGCTACACCTTC
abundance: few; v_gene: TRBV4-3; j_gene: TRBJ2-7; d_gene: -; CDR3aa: CASSQVRGVKGEQYF; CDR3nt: TGCGCCAGCAGCCAAGTTAGAGGCGTCAAAGGCGAGCAGTACTTC
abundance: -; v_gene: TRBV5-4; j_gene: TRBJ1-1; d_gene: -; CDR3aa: CASSPTGTEAFF; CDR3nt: TGTGCCAGCAGCCCGACTGGCACTGAAGCTTTCTTT
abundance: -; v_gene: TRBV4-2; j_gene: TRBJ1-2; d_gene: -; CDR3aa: CASGAGASYGYTF; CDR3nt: TGTGCCAGCGGCGCGGGGGCGAGCTATGGCTACACCTTC
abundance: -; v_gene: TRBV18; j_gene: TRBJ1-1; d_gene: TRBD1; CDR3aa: CASSPSRQGNTEAFF; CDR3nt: TGTGCCAGCTCACCCTCAAGACAGGGAAATACTGAAGCTTTCTTT
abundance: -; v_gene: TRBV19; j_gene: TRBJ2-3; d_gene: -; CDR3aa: CASSARNLRSRTDTQYF; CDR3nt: TGTGCCAGTAGCGCTAGGAATTTACGGAGTCGCACAGATACGCAGTATTTT
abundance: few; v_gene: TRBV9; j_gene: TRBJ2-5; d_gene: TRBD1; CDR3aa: CASSEGGPLETQYF; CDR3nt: TGTGCCAGCAGCGAAGGGGGCCCGTTAGAGACCCAGTACTTC
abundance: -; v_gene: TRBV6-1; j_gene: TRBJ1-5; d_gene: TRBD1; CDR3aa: CASSADRVNQPQHF; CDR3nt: TGTGCCAGCAGTGCGGACAGGGTCAATCAGCCCCAGCATTTT
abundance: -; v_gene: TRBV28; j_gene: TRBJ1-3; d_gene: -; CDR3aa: CASARGAGNTIYF; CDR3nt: TGTGCCAGCGCCCGGGGGGCTGGAAACACCATATATTTT
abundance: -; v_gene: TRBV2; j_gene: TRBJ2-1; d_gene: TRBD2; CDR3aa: CASSELSGTYNEQFF; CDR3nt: TGTGCCAGCAGTGAACTTAGCGGGACTTACAATGAGCAGTTCTTC
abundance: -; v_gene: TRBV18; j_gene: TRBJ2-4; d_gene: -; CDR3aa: CASSPGSATYLTLAKNIQYF; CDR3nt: TGTGCCAGCTCACCAGGTAGTGCGACATATCTTACCCTAGCCAAAAACATTCAGTACTTC
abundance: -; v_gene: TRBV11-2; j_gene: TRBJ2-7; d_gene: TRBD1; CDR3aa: CASSYRQGWDYEQYF; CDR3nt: TGTGCCAGCAGCTACCGACAGGGATGGGACTACGAGCAGTACTTC
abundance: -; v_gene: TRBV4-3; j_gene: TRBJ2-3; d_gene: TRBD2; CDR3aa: CASSQAGGPGADTQYF; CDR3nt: TGCGCCAGCAGCCAAGCGGGGGGGCCTGGTGCAGATACGCAGTATTTT
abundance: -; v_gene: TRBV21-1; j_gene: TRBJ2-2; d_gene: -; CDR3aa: CASSTKREGSDTGELFF; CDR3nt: TGTGCCAGCAGCACCAAGCGGGAGGGAAGCGACACCGGGGAGCTGTTTTTT
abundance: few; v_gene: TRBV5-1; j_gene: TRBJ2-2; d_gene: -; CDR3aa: CASSLSRVNGELFF; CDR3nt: TGCGCCAGCAGCTTGTCCAGGGTTAACGGGGAGCTGTTTTTT
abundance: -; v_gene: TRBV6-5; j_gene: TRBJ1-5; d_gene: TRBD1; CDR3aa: CASRIDRGSNQPQHF; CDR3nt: TGTGCCAGCAGGATCGACAGGGGGAGCAATCAGCCCCAGCATTTT
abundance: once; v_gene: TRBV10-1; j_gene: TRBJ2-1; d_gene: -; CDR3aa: CASSEGALDVDEQFF; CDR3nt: TGCGCCAGCAGTGAGGGGGCTCTCGATGTCGATGAGCAGTTCTTC
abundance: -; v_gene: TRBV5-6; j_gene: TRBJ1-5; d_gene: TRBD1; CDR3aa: CASSLGPRDRPNQPQHF; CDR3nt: TGTGCCAGCAGCTTGGGCCCCCGGGACAGGCCTAATCAGCCCCAGCATTTT
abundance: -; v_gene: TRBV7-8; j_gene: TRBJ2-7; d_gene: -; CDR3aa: CASSLDSGLSSYEQYF; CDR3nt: TGTGCCAGCAGCTTAGACTCAGGATTGAGCTCCTACGAGCAGTACTTC
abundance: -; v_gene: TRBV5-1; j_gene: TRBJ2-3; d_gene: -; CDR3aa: CASSLAWGGERRTDTQYF; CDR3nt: TGCGCCAGCAGCTTGGCTTGGGGAGGAGAGCGGCGGACAGATACGCAGTATTTT
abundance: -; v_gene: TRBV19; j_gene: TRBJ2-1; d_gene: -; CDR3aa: CASSIEPGTQVYNEQFF; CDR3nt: TGTGCCAGTAGTATAGAGCCCGGGACACAAGTCTACAATGAGCAGTTCTTC
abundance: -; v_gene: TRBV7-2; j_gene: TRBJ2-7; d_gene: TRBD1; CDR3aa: CASSFNLGTGDLYEQYF; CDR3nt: TGTGCCAGCAGCTTCAACCTGGGGACAGGGGACCTCTACGAGCAGTACTTC
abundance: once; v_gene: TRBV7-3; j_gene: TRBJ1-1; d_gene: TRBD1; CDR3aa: CASSPGQRNTEAFF; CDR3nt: TGTGCCAGCAGCCCGGGACAGAGGAACACTGAAGCTTTCTTT
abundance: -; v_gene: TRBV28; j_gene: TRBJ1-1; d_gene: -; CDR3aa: CASSYNMNTEAFF; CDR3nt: TGTGCCAGCAGTTATAACATGAACACTGAAGCTTTCTTT
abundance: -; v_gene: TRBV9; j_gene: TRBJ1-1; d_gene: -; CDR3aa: CASSDRVVNTEAFF; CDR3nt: TGTGCCAGCAGCGACAGGGTGGTGAACACTGAAGCTTTCTTT
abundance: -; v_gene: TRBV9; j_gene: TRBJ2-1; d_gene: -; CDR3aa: CASSVSPGRGDEQFF; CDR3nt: TGTGCCAGCAGCGTCTCCCCGGGGAGGGGGGATGAGCAGTTCTTC